Below, 16 T cell receptor beta chains from the same sample are listed, as sequenced in a study of cytomegalovirus exposure and HLA in healthy donors. PCR amplification relied on 60 Vbeta primers (plus 13 Jbeta primers). The assay was immunoSEQ multiplex PCR, and TCRdb's table has in-frame clones only and misses some. The table includes over 150,000 clones, roughly 80% detected once. Specimen: PBMCs. The receptors were sampled from a human donor in good health.

This sequence joins TRBV6-1 and TRBJ1-1; 8 nucleotides line up with TRBD1. The junction had 3 bases not matched to a gene; V was cut back by 6 bases and J by 0 bases. Germline loops: CDR1 MNHNS, CDR2 SASEGT. This CDR3 has 14 residues. CDR3 amino acids: CASRADRVNTEAFF. CDR3 sequence (DNA): TGTGCCAGCAGGGCGGACAGGGTGAACACTGAAGCTTTCTTT.

The V and J genes are TRBV6-1 and TRBJ2-7, with a possible D match to TRBD1 (5 bases). The length of the CDR3 is 14 residues. Germline-derived CDR1 and CDR2 are MNHNS and SASEGT. Between the trimmed V and J ends, which lost 6 bases and 6 bases, there was a span of 18 bases. The CDR3 reads CASRTEQSHLEQYF. The CDR3, as DNA: TGTGCCAGCAGGACAGAACAGTCCCACCTCGAGCAGTACTTC.

V gene TRBV9 combines with J gene TRBJ2-5; perhaps TRBD2 as D (6 bases). The CDR3 sequence is 15 residues long. Germline V gene lookup returns CDR1 SGDLS and CDR2 YYNGEE. The V gene lost 4 bases and the J gene lost 5 bases, with 18 bases spanning the gap. The CDR3 sequence: CASSPGGGVWETQYF. Here the CDR3 DNA reads TGTGCCAGCAGCCCCGGAGGAGGGGTTTGGGAGACCCAGTACTTC. Based on the CDR3 plus reference TRBV9 and TRBJ2-5, the full variable domain is DSGVTQTPKHLITATGQRVTLRCSPRSGDLSVYWYQQSLDQGLQFLIQYYNGEERAKGNILERFSAQQFPDLHSELNLSSLELGDSALYFCASSPGGGVWETQYFGPGTRLLVL.

The table lists this clone with a count of one. One junction end does not reproduce the germline sequence, and a read error may be involved. V and J are TRBV5-1 and TRBJ2-3, with D perhaps TRBD2 (5 bases). This CDR3 is 15 amino acids long. Per the germline V gene, CDR1 is SGHRS and CDR2 is YFSETQ. The CDR3 spells CASSVEPSSTDTQYF. The CDR3 region has the DNA TGCGCCAGCAGTGTGGAACCTTCTAGCACAGATACGCAGTATTTC.

The chain is built from TRBV6-4 and TRBJ1-2; D may be TRBD1 (5 bases). Deletions cut 3 bases from V and 3 bases from J, with 17 bases between. Germline-derived CDR1 and CDR2 are MRHNA and SNTAGT. The CDR3 is 16 residues long. DNA for the CDR3: TGTGCCAGCAGTGAACGTGCGGGGGTTTGGGACTATGGCTACACCTTC. Amino acids: CASSERAGVWDYGYTF.

V gene TRBV4-2 combines with J gene TRBJ2-3; the match to TRBD2 covers 8 bases. Germline CDR1 LGHNA, CDR2 YNFKEQ. This CDR3 spans 16 amino acids. V was pared by 1 base and J by 4 bases, with 7 bases of the junction left unmatched. Written as DNA, the CDR3 is TGTGCCAGCAGCCAAGTCCCGGGACTAGAGGCAGATACGCAGTATTTT. Translating it yields CASSQVPGLEADTQYF.

The chain has TRBV19 and TRBJ1-4; D is perhaps TRBD1 (5 bases). With 4 bases removed from V and 8 bases from J, the gap between germline ends came to 11 bases. Looked up from germline, CDR1 is LNHDA and CDR2 is SQIVND (reference sequence). CDR3 length equals 13 residues. The CDR3 loop is CASSTGRGEKLFF. The CDR3 bases are TGTGCCAGTAGTACGGGACGGGGGGAAAAACTGTTTTTT.

V is TRBV4-3 and J is TRBJ2-6, with 11 bases that match TRBD2. V was pared by 1 base and J by 1 base, with 6 bases of the junction left unmatched. This CDR3 comprises 19 residues. Germline CDR1 reads LGHNA; CDR2 reads YSLEER. DNA for the CDR3: TGCGCCAGCAGCCAAGTCGCGACTAGCGGGGCGTCTGGGGCCAACGTCCTGACTTTC. Amino acids: CASSQVATSGASGANVLTF.

V and J are TRBV5-4 and TRBJ2-3; a weak D match, TRBD2 (7 bases). Trimming stripped 3 bases from V and 0 bases from J, with 14 bases between. Germline V lookup: CDR1 SGHNT, CDR2 YYREEE (reference sequence). The CDR3 is made up of 16 amino acids. The CDR3 nucleotides read TGTGCCAGCAGCTGGGGTGGGGGGGCTAGCACAGATACGCAGTATTTT. This codes for CASSWGGGASTDTQYF.

The chain carries TRBV27 and TRBJ1-2; D perhaps matches TRBD1 (5 bases). The germline CDR1 and CDR2 sequences are MNHEY and SMNVEV (reference sequence). This CDR3 comprises 17 residues. V lost 2 bases to trimming and J lost 6 bases, with 22 bases between them. The CDR3 protein is CASSLLFGAGMGHGYTF. The CDR3, as DNA: TGTGCCAGCAGTTTACTATTTGGGGCAGGGATGGGGCATGGCTACACCTTC.

This chain links TRBV2 with TRBJ1-1, with 8 nucleotides matching TRBD1. Germline V gene lookup returns CDR1 SNHLY and CDR2 FYNNEI. CDR3 length: 16 amino acids. The ends lost 6 bases at V and 3 bases at J; junction bases unmatched: 12. CDR3 loop: CASSLTGEASYTEAFF. The CDR3 nucleotides are TGTGCCAGCAGCCTGACAGGGGAGGCGTCGTACACTGAAGCTTTCTTT.

J is TRBJ2-7 and V is TRBV7-9; TRBD1 aligns across 10 bases. V lost 7 bases and J lost 5; bases outside the gene matches: 11. This CDR3 region has 15 residues. Germline V gene sequence: CDR1 SEHNR, CDR2 FQNEAQ (reference sequence). The CDR3 DNA reads as TGTGCCAGCATGCCGTTGGGGACAGGGGTCCACGAGCAGTACTTC. Protein: CASMPLGTGVHEQYF.

The V gene is TRBV11-2, the J gene TRBJ2-1, with 8 positions matching TRBD1. The germline gives CDR1 SGHAT, CDR2 FQNNGV. CDR3 length: 15 amino acids. Trimming at V came to 5 bases and at J to 4 bases, leaving 7 bases not matched to a gene. For the CDR3, the DNA is TGTGCCAGCAGCCCAGGGACAGGAGTTTACAATGAGCAGTTCTTC. The encoded protein is CASSPGTGVYNEQFF. Full variable domain (missing parts from reference TRBV11-2 and TRBJ2-1): EAGVAQSPRYKIIEKRQSVAFWCNPISGHATLYWYQQILGQGPKLLIQFQNNGVVDDSQLPKDRFSAERLKGVDSTLKIQPAKLEDSAVYLCASSPGTGVYNEQFFGPGTRLTVL.

The chain links TRBV5-1 to TRBJ2-7; 7 nucleotides agree with TRBD1. The germline CDR1 and CDR2 sequences are SGHRS and YFSETQ. Trimming cost V 2 bases and J 4 bases; bases outside gene matches: 9. The CDR3 has 15 amino acids. The chain's CDR3 is CASSLLGTAVYEQYF. The CDR3 DNA is TGCGCCAGCAGCTTATTAGGGACAGCCGTATACGAGCAGTACTTC.

The chain carries TRBV10-3 and TRBJ1-2; 7 nucleotides agree with TRBD1. The V segment lost 7 bases and the J segment 4 bases; nucleotides outside the gene matches: 6. Germline CDR1 ENHRY, CDR2 SYGVKD. This CDR3 spans 13 amino acids. The CDR3 protein is CAITGGEGYGYTF. The CDR3 DNA sequence: TGTGCCATCACAGGGGGAGAGGGCTATGGCTACACCTTC.

This clone was detected only a few times. The chain employs TRBV19 and TRBJ1-6, with unresolved D. Germline values: CDR1 LNHDA, CDR2 SQIVND (reference sequence). The CDR3 is 13 residues long. The V end lost 3 bases, the J end lost 6 bases, and 6 bases lay between the germline ends. The CDR3 DNA reads as TGTGCCAGTAGTATTGCAGTTAATTCACCCCTCCACTTT. It yields the protein CASSIAVNSPLHF.